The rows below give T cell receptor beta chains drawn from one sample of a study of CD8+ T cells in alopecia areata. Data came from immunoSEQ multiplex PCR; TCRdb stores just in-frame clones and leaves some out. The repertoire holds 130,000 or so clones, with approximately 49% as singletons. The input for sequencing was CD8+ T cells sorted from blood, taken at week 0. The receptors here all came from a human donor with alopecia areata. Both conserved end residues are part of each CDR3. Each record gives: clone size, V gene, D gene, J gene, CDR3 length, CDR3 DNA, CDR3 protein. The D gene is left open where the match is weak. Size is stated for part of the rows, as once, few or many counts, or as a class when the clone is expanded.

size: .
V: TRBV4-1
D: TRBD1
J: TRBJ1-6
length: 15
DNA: TGCGCCAGCAGCCCCCGGGACAGGGATAATTCACCCCTCCACTTT
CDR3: CASSPRDRDNSPLHF

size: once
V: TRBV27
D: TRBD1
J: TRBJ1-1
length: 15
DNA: TGTGCCAGCAGTTTATCGTTCGGGACAGGGGGCGAAGCTTTCTTT
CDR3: CASSLSFGTGGEAFF

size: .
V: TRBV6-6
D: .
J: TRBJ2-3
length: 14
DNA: TGTGCCAGCAGTTCGTCCTCTAGCACAGATACGCAGTATTTT
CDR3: CASSSSSSTDTQYF

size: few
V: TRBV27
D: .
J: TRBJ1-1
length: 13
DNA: TGTGCCAGCAGTTTCGGCGGGAACACTGAAGCTTTCTTT
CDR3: CASSFGGNTEAFF

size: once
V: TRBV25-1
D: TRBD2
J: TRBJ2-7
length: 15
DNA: TGTGCCAGCAGTGATTTTAGCGGGGGAGTATACGAGCAGTACTTC
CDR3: CASSDFSGGVYEQYF

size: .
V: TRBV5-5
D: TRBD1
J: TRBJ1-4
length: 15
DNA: TGTGCCAGCAGCTCCCGACAGGGGGATAATGAAAAACTGTTTTTT
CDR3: CASSSRQGDNEKLFF

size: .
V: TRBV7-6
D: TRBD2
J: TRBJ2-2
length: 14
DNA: TGTGCCAGCAGCTTGGGACTAGCGAGTGGGGAGCTGTTTTTT
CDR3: CASSLGLASGELFF

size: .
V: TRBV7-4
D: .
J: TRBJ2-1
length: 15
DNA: TGTGCCAGCAACCTGGGACCACCGGTAGACAATGAGCAGTTCTTC
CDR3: CASNLGPPVDNEQFF

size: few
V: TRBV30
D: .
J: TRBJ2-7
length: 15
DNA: TGTGCCTGGAGTGTAGACACTCCGAGCACCTACGAGCAGTACTTC
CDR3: CAWSVDTPSTYEQYF

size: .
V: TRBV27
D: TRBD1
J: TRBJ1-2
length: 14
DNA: TGTGCCAGCAGTAAGACAGGGGGCGCGGATGGCTACACCTTC
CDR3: CASSKTGGADGYTF

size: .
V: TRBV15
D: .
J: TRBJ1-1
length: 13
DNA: TGTGCCACCAGCGGGCTTTTAGGCACTGAAGCTTTCTTT
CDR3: CATSGLLGTEAFF

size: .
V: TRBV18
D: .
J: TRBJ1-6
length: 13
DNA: TGTGCCAGCTCAAGTGGCGGAAATTCACCCCTCCACTTT
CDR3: CASSSGGNSPLHF

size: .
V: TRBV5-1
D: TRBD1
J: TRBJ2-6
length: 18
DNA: TGCGCCAGCAGCTCACAGGGGACCCAGTACTCTGGGGCCAACGTCCTGACTTTC
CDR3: CASSSQGTQYSGANVLTF

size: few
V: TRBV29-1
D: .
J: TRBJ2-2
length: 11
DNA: TGCAGCGTTGAAATAACCGGGGAGCTGTTTTTT
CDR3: CSVEITGELFF

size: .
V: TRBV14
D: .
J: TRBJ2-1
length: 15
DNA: TGTGCCAGCAGCCAATTTAACGGGGTCTACAATGAGCAGTTCTTC
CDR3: CASSQFNGVYNEQFF

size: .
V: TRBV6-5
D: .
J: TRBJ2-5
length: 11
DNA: TGTGCCAGCAGTTACTCCGGTACCCAGTACTTC
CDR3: CASSYSGTQYF

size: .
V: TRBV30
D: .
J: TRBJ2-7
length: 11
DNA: TGTGCCTGGACCCTGGGCTACGAGCAGTACTTC
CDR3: CAWTLGYEQYF

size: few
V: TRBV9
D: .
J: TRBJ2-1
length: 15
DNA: TGTGCCAGCAGCACCCGGACTACCCCCTACAATGAGCAGTTCTTC
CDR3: CASSTRTTPYNEQFF

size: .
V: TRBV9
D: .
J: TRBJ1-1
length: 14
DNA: TGTGCCAGCAGCGTCGGAATTATGAACACTGAAGCTTTCTTT
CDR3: CASSVGIMNTEAFF